This T cell receptor (beta chain) was identified in a study of blood T cell repertoires in COVID-19. Background on the study: Italy, Spain and the United States were the sources of the convalescent and acute COVID-19 samples. PBMCs, B-cell-depleted T cells, or T cells provided the cDNA or gDNA that made up the material.

The J segment lost 4 bases and the V segment lost 6 bases, leaving 11 bases of the junction unmatched. Germline V gives CDR1 LNHDA, CDR2 SQIVND (reference sequence). The CDR3 sequence is 16 residues long. Original analysis: Cell counts per sample came from amplifying reference gene primers. Sequencing used immunoSEQ multiplex PCR; TCRdb keeps in-frame clones, though not all of them. The D gene and trimming were derived from the DNA, and the V and J assignments and clone size from that table. The sample lists over 40,000 clones; 70% to 85% were seen once. The clonotype was recovered from a woman aged 60-75 years with acute or convalescent COVID-19. The gene calls are TRBV19 and TRBJ1-2; 10 nucleotides align to TRBD1. The specimen was peripheral blood. The CDR3 coding sequence is TGTGCCAGTAGCCGCGACAGGGGGCCGGGGGGCTATGGCTACACCTTC. Translated: CASSRDRGPGGYGYTF.